Each of the 12 T cell receptor beta chains below was sequenced from the same sample in a study of OX40 agonist ivuxolimab in advanced cancers. Receptor libraries were prepared by the immunoSEQ multiplex PCR assay. Held by TCRdb, this immuneACCESS table contains in-frame sequences only and omits some clones. Under half of the omission traces to an unresolved V gene where checked; the cause of the rest is unknown. This sample lists tens of thousands of clones; around 88% were detected once. The ten largest make up 0.65% to 0.95% of the sample. Sample: CD4+ or CD8+ T cells sorted from blood, taken in a trial of the OX40 agonist ivuxolimab. The receptors stem from an adult with an advanced solid tumor such as melanoma, head and neck, liver or kidney cancer.

The V call is TRBV5-1, the J call TRBJ2-7, with D maybe TRBD1 (6 bases). Germline CDR1 reads SGHRS; CDR2 reads YFSETQ. This CDR3 spans 14 amino acids. The V end lost 7 bases, the J end lost 2 bases, and 16 bases lay between the germline ends. The CDR3, as DNA: TGCGCCAGCCGAGCCGGGACAAATACCTACGAGCAGTACTTC. Protein sequence: CASRAGTNTYEQYF. Based on the CDR3 plus reference TRBV5-1 and TRBJ2-7, the full variable domain is KAGVTQTPRYLIKTRGQQVTLSCSPISGHRSVSWYQQTPGQGLQFLFEYFSETQRNKGNFPGRFSGRQFSNSRSEMNVSTLELGDSALYLCASRAGTNTYEQYFGPGTRLTVT.

The chain carries TRBV7-3 and TRBJ2-1; the match to TRBD1 covers 9 bases. CDR3 length: 13 amino acids. Germline loops: CDR1 SGHTA, CDR2 FQGTGA. The V segment lost 5 bases and the J segment 8 bases; nucleotides outside the gene matches: 4. The CDR3 sequence: CASSRRDRDEQFF. DNA of the CDR3: TGTGCCAGCAGCAGGCGGGACAGGGATGAGCAGTTCTTC.

This chain connects TRBV5-4 to TRBJ2-2; 7 bases match TRBD2. Germline assignment: CDR1 SGHNT and CDR2 YYREEE (reference sequence). CDR3 length: 15 residues. V shed 3 bases, J shed 3 bases, and the junction held 5 bases outside the gene matches. The CDR3 bases are TGTGCCAGCAGCTCGGGAGGATGGGACACCGGGGAGCTGTTTTTT. Protein: CASSSGGWDTGELFF.

V gene TRBV18 combines with J gene TRBJ2-5; 9 nucleotides line up with TRBD1. Germline loops: CDR1 KGHSH, CDR2 LQKENI. V dropped 3 bases and J dropped 5; count of bases not matched to a gene: 1. The CDR3 sequence is 13 residues long. Written as DNA, the CDR3 is TGTGCCAGCTCACCGGGACAGGGTGAGACCCAGTACTTC. This encodes CASSPGQGETQYF. Using reference TRBV18 and TRBJ2-5 for the parts outside the CDR3, the full variable domain is NAGVMQNPRHLVRRRGQEARLRCSPMKGHSHVYWYRQLPEEGLKFMVYLQKENIIDESGMPKERFSAEFPKEGPSILRIQQVVRGDSAAYFCASSPGQGETQYFGPGTRLLVL.

This clone was seen a single time. The V gene is TRBV5-1, the J gene TRBJ2-3, with 9 bases aligning to TRBD2. Germline V gene sequence: CDR1 SGHRS, CDR2 YFSETQ. The CDR3 loop spans 16 amino acids. The V gene end was trimmed by 1 base and the J gene end by 3 bases; junction bases not matched to a gene: 6. CDR3 region: CASSLRLAEWTDTQYF. The CDR3 bases are TGCGCCAGCAGCTTGCGACTAGCGGAGTGGACAGATACGCAGTATTTT.

This chain joins TRBV20-1 and TRBJ2-5; D not resolved. The CDR3 consists of 11 residues. V lost 4 bases, J lost 9 bases, and 12 bases lay in between. Germline V CDR1 and CDR2: DFQATT, SNEGSKA (reference sequence). The CDR3 reads CSANGGSAQYF. As DNA, the CDR3 is TGCAGTGCTAATGGCGGTTCGGCCCAGTACTTC.

The V gene is TRBV5-4, the J gene TRBJ2-2; D may be TRBD2 (6 bases). CDR1 is SGHNT and CDR2 is YYREEE in the germline V gene (reference sequence). CDR3 length equals 15 residues. The V gene lost 4 bases and the J gene lost 0 bases, with 10 bases spanning the gap. CDR3 sequence reads: CASSGGATNTGELFF. CDR3 in DNA: TGTGCCAGCAGCGGCGGGGCCACGAACACCGGGGAGCTGTTTTTT.

This sequence joins TRBV11-3 and TRBJ1-2; TRBD1 agrees at 7 bases. Germline CDR1 reads SGHNT; CDR2 reads YENEEA. The V segment lost 4 bases and the J segment 5 bases; nucleotides outside the gene matches: 1. This CDR3 spans 12 amino acids. CDR3 in amino acids: CASSSGGYGYTF. The CDR3, as DNA: TGTGCCAGCAGCTCAGGGGGGTATGGCTACACCTTC.

The chain combines TRBV4-3 with TRBJ2-5; D remains unclear. V was shortened by 4 bases and J by 5 bases, with 17 bases between the two germline ends. The CDR3 has 15 amino acids. The germline V gene encodes CDR1 LGHNA and CDR2 YSLEER. The CDR3 protein is CASSRETRAFETQYF. The CDR3 nucleotides read TGCGCCAGCAGCCGGGAAACGAGAGCGTTCGAGACCCAGTACTTC.

This clone came up once. The V gene is TRBV19, the J gene TRBJ1-1; TRBD1 matches 8 bases. In germline, CDR1 is LNHDA, CDR2 SQIVND (reference sequence). J lost 1 base, V lost 5 bases, and 6 bases had no gene match. The CDR3 is 15 residues long. This CDR3 reads CASSSPGGANTEAFF. CDR3 coding DNA: TGTGCCAGTAGTTCTCCAGGGGGCGCGAACACTGAAGCTTTCTTT.

This clone appeared a few times. The rearrangement links TRBV19 to TRBJ1-2; D gene uncertain. The CDR3 length is 14 residues. Germline V CDR1 and CDR2: LNHDA, SQIVND (reference sequence). Between the trimmed V and J ends, which lost 4 bases and 2 bases, there was a span of 11 bases. This CDR3 is CASSTTGKNYGYTF. In DNA form, the CDR3 reads TGTGCCAGTAGTACCACCGGGAAAAACTATGGCTACACCTTC. Combining the CDR3 with reference TRBV19 and TRBJ1-2 gives the whole variable domain DGGITQSPKYLFRKEGQNVTLSCEQNLNHDAMYWYRQDPGQGLRLIYYSQIVNDFQKGDIAEGYSVSREKKESFPLTVTSAQKNPTAFYLCASSTTGKNYGYTFGSGTRLTVV.

This clone was counted only a few times. The chain has TRBV5-4 and TRBJ2-1, with D unclear. CDR1 and CDR2 from the germline V gene are SGHNT and YYREEE (reference sequence). The CDR3 is 11 amino acids. V dropped 4 bases and J dropped 7 bases, with 6 bases sitting between them. Here the CDR3 DNA reads TGTGCCAGCAGCCGTGATAATGAGCAGTTCTTC. Protein product: CASSRDNEQFF.